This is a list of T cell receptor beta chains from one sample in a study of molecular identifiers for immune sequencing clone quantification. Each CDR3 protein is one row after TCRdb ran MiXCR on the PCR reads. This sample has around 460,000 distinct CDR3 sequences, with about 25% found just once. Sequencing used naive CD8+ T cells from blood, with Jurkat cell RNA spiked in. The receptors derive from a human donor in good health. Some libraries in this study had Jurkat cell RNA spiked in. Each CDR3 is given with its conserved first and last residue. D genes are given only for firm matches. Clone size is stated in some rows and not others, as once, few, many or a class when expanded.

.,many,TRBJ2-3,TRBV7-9,CASSGLGDTQYF,TGTGCCAGCAGCGGGCTGGGGGATACGCAGTATTTT
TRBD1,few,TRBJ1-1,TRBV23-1,CASSRKTLFGAGGWLDTEAFF,TGCGCCAGCAGCAGAAAAACCCTGTTTGGGGCAGGGGGATGGTTAGACACTGAAGCTTTCTTT
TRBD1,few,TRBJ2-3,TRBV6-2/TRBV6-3,CASSWDSDMYTDTQYF,TGTGCCAGCAGCTGGGACAGCGACATGTACACAGATACGCAGTATTTT
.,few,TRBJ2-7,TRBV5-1,CASSPTGGLSGEQYF,TGCGCCAGCAGCCCGACGGGCGGTCTCTCCGGCGAGCAGTACTTC
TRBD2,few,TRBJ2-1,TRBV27,CASKWASGGAYNEQFF,TGTGCCAGCAAGTGGGCTAGCGGGGGAGCTTACAATGAGCAGTTCTTC
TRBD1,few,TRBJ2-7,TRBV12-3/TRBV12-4,CASSLQGQRYEQYF,TGTGCCAGCAGTCTACAGGGACAGCGCTACGAGCAGTACTTC
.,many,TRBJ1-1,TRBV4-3,CASSQDFRGVDTEAFF,TGCGCCAGCAGCCAAGATTTTAGGGGAGTAGACACTGAAGCTTTCTTT
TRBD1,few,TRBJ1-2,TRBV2,CASTGPGGVVTF,TGTGCCAGCACCGGTCCAGGGGGCGTAGTCACCTTC
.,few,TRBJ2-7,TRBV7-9,CASSPKGGGASYEQYF,TGTGCCAGCAGCCCAAAAGGAGGGGGGGCCTCCTACGAGCAGTACTTC
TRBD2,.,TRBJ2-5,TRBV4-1,CASSQDSGGGETQYF,TGCGCCAGCAGCCAAGATAGCGGGGGTGGAGAGACCCAGTACTTC
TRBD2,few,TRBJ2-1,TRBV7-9,CASSQEWGGSYNEQFF,TGTGCCAGCAGCCAAGAATGGGGGGGCTCCTACAATGAGCAGTTCTTC
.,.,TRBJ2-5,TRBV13,CASSVGTVETQYF,TGTGCCAGCAGCGTGGGGACCGTAGAGACCCAGTACTTC
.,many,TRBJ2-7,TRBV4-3,CASSQGAVSSYEQYF,TGCGCCAGCAGCCAAGGGGCAGTAAGCTCCTACGAGCAGTACTTC
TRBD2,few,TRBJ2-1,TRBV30,CAWSGLAINNEQFF,TGTGCCTGGAGTGGACTAGCGATAAACAATGAGCAGTTCTTC
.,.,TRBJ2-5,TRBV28,CASSLSQGAPQYF,TGTGCCAGCAGTTTATCTCAGGGTGCGCCCCAGTACTTC
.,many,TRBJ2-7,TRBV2,CASSVLRTPLEQYF,TGTGCCAGCAGTGTTTTACGGACGCCCCTCGAGCAGTACTTC
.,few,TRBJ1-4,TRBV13,CASSLHRDLNEKLFF,TGTGCCAGCAGCCTCCACAGGGACCTTAATGAAAAACTGTTTTTT
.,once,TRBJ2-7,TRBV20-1,CSARDLAGLGYEQYF,TGCAGTGCTAGAGATCTCGCGGGGCTCGGGTACGAGCAGTACTTC
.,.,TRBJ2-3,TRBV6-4,CASSDFGNSDTQYF,TGTGCCAGCAGTGATTTTGGGAACAGTGATACGCAGTATTTT
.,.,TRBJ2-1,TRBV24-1,CATQSLTLTSNEQFF,TGTGCCACCCAGTCTTTGACCCTGACATCCAATGAGCAGTTCTTC
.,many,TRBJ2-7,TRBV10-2,CASSESGYEQYF,TGTGCCAGCAGTGAATCGGGTTACGAGCAGTACTTC
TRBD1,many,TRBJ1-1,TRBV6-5,CASRTGDVAEAFF,TGTGCCAGCCGCACAGGGGATGTCGCTGAAGCTTTCTTT
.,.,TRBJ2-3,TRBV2,CASAAGFGDTQYF,TGTGCCAGCGCTGCTGGGTTCGGAGATACGCAGTATTTT
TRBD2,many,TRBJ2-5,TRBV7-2,CASSPRTLLAGVQETQYF,TGTGCCAGCAGCCCCCGAACCTTACTAGCGGGAGTCCAAGAGACCCAGTACTTC
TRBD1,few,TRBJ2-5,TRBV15,CATSRDLGQGIETQYF,TGTGCCACCAGCAGAGATCTCGGACAGGGGATAGAGACCCAGTACTTC
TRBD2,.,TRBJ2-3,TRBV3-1,CASSQEWRRASGGTDTQYF,TGTGCCAGCAGCCAAGAGTGGCGGAGGGCTAGCGGGGGCACAGATACGCAGTATTTT
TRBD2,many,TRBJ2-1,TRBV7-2,CASSPPAGGLRVGFF,TGTGCCAGCAGCCCCCCAGCGGGAGGGCTTAGGGTTGGCTTCTTC
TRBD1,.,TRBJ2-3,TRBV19,CASSLQTGLPTDTQYF,TGTGCCAGTAGTCTCCAGACAGGGTTACCCACAGATACGCAGTATTTT
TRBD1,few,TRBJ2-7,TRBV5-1,CASSVRTGTILVWAEQYF,TGCGCCAGCAGCGTAAGGACAGGGACAATTCTTGTTTGGGCCGAGCAGTACTTC
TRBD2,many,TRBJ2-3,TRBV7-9,CASSPAPPTGGPTDTQYF,TGTGCCAGCAGCCCAGCACCCCCAACGGGAGGGCCGACAGATACGCAGTATTTT
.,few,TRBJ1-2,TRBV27,CASSLGGLPRGGYTF,TGTGCCAGCAGCCTCGGTGGCCTCCCAAGGGGTGGCTACACCTTC
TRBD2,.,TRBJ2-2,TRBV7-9,CASSPRLAGLSGELFF,TGTGCCAGCAGCCCCCGTTTAGCGGGATTATCCGGGGAGCTGTTTTTT
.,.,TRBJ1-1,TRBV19,CASTPLVVPDTEAFF,TGTGCCAGTACCCCTCTCGTGGTCCCGGACACTGAAGCTTTCTTT
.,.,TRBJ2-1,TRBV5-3,CVSSAGQILDEQFF,TGTGTCAGCAGCGCGGGACAGATACTTGATGAGCAGTTCTTC
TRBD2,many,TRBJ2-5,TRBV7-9,CASSQIAGVLETQYF,TGTGCCAGCAGCCAAATAGCGGGAGTTCTCGAGACCCAGTACTTC
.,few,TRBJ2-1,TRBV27,CASSLLTTANEQFF,TGTGCCAGCAGCTTACTCACTACCGCCAATGAGCAGTTCTTC
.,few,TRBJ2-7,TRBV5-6,CASSLTMPYEQYF,TGTGCCAGCAGCTTGACCATGCCCTACGAGCAGTACTTC
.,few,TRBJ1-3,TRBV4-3,CASSQDYRALSSGNTIYF,TGCGCCAGCAGCCAAGATTATCGGGCCTTGAGCTCTGGAAACACCATATATTTT
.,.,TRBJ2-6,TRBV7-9,CASSIAGTPNTGANVLTF,TGTGCCAGCAGCATCGCCGGGACCCCAAACACTGGGGCCAACGTCCTGACTTTC
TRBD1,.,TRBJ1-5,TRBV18,CASSPQGAQGGQPQHF,TGTGCCAGCTCACCTCAGGGGGCCCAAGGGGGGCAGCCCCAGCATTTT
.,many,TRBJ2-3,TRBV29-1,CSVGDLTDTQYF,TGCAGCGTTGGGGACCTCACAGATACGCAGTATTTT
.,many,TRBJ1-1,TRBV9,CASSPRDSAEAFF,TGTGCCAGCAGCCCCCGGGACTCTGCTGAAGCTTTCTTT
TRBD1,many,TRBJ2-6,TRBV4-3,CASSPDRAGANVLTF,TGCGCCAGCAGCCCGGACAGGGCTGGGGCCAACGTCCTGACTTTC
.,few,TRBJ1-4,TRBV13,CASTVGANEKLFF,TGTGCCAGCACCGTGGGGGCTAATGAAAAACTGTTTTTT
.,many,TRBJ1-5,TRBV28,CASSSPDESKIRYSNQPQHF,TGTGCCAGCTCATCCCCCGACGAGAGCAAGATACGATATAGCAATCAGCCCCAGCATTTT